The 32 T cell receptor beta chains below come from one sample, sequenced in a study of blood T cell repertoires in COVID-19. Generated by immunoSEQ multiplex PCR, the TCRdb table keeps only in-frame clones and is missing some. The profile shows about 82,000 clones, 65% to 85% of them singletons. The specimen was peripheral blood. These receptors all stem from a woman aged 55-69 years with acute or convalescent COVID-19.

The rearrangement links TRBV28 to TRBJ1-2; possible D gene TRBD1, 5 bases. The CDR3 sequence is 16 residues long. The ends were cut back, 1 base at V and 0 bases at J, with 12 bases in the middle. Germline CDR1 reads MDHEN; CDR2 reads SYDVKM. CDR3 coding DNA: TGTGCCAGCAGTTTATTCGGGGGAGATCCTAACTATGGCTACACCTTC. This codes for CASSLFGGDPNYGYTF.

V gene TRBV19 combines with J gene TRBJ1-2; possibly TRBD1 for D (6 bases). Germline CDR1 and CDR2: LNHDA and SQIVND (reference sequence). The CDR3 sequence is 13 residues long. V lost 3 bases and J lost 7, with 12 bases in between. In nucleotides, the CDR3 is TGTGCCAGTAGTATTAACAGGGAGCTTGGCTACACCTTC. Its translation: CASSINRELGYTF.

This clone was recorded a few times. The chain links TRBV9 to TRBJ2-7; 8 positions match TRBD2. The ends lost 4 bases at V and 4 bases at J; junction bases unmatched: 7. Looked up from germline, CDR1 is SGDLS and CDR2 is YYNGEE. The CDR3 has 14 residues. The CDR3 DNA sequence: TGTGCCAGCAGCCCGAGCGGGGGTCATTACGAGCAGTACTTC. Translating it yields CASSPSGGHYEQYF.

The V and J genes are TRBV14 and TRBJ1-2; 10 bases are shared with TRBD1. CDR1 is SGHDN, CDR2 FVKESK, per germline. The CDR3 consists of 14 residues. The J segment lost 8 bases and the V segment lost 10 bases, leaving 13 bases of the junction unmatched. In nucleotides, the CDR3 is TGTGCCACATCTGGGGACAGGGGTAGTGGGGGCTACACCTTC. Its protein is CATSGDRGSGGYTF.

The genes are TRBV7-2 and TRBJ1-2; 10 bases are a match to TRBD1. The CDR3 has 18 residues. V was clipped by 1 base and J by 5 bases; unmatched bases: 13. CDR1 SGHTA and CDR2 FQGNSA come from the germline V gene. CDR3 sequence reads: CASSLEGLTGGRLYGYTF. The CDR3 coding sequence is TGTGCCAGCAGCTTAGAGGGGTTGACAGGGGGCCGACTTTATGGCTACACCTTC.

The rearrangement joins TRBV27 to TRBJ2-1; 11 bases are shared with TRBD2. V dropped 5 bases and J dropped 3; count of bases not matched to a gene: 6. Looked up from germline, CDR1 is MNHEY and CDR2 is SMNVEV (reference sequence). The CDR3 is 16 residues long. The CDR3 DNA is TGTGCCAGCAGTGAGATAGCGGGAGGGAGCTACAATGAGCAGTTCTTC. Amino acid sequence: CASSEIAGGSYNEQFF.

Details on this clone: Within the sample, other DNA sequences also encode this same CDR3. The chain links TRBV5-6 to TRBJ1-2; 8 bases match TRBD1. The junction had 2 bases not matched to a gene; V was cut back by 0 bases and J by 4 bases. Germline-derived CDR1 and CDR2 are SGHDT and YYEEEE. CDR3 size: 14 residues. The CDR3 loop reads CASSLGQGAYGYTF. CDR3 nucleotides: TGTGCCAGCAGCTTGGGTCAGGGGGCCTATGGCTACACCTTC.

This clone is a singleton in its sample. The V gene is TRBV4-3, the J gene TRBJ1-2, with TRBD1 matching over 9 bases. V lost 2 bases to trimming and J lost 4 bases; unmatched junction nucleotides: 8. This CDR3 is built from 16 residues. Per the germline V gene, CDR1 is LGHNA and CDR2 is YSLEER. CDR3 bases: TGCGCCAGCAGCCAACACGACAGGGGGTTCCCCTATGGCTACACCTTC. It codes for CASSQHDRGFPYGYTF.

This clone turned up a few times. CDR3 sequence (DNA): TGTGCCAGCAGCTTGGACAGGGTCCAAGAGACCCAGTACTTC. This encodes CASSLDRVQETQYF. The rearrangement joins TRBV7-9 to TRBJ2-5; 8 nucleotides agree with TRBD1. Germline CDR1 is SEHNR and CDR2 is FQNEAQ (reference sequence). CDR3 length: 14 amino acids. J was trimmed by 1 base and V by 3 bases; bases with no gene match: 1.

Only a few counts were recorded for this clone. This rearrangement joins TRBV5-4 to TRBJ2-2; 8 positions match TRBD2. J gave up 1 base and V 4 bases, and 3 bases lay outside the gene matches. Germline assignment: CDR1 SGHNT and CDR2 YYREEE (reference sequence). This CDR3 contains 15 residues. CDR3 residues: CASSLLAGNTGELFF. Here the CDR3 DNA reads TGTGCCAGCAGCCTGCTAGCGGGGAACACCGGGGAGCTGTTTTTT.

The chain links TRBV2 to TRBJ1-4; TRBD1 aligns across 8 bases. J gave up 8 bases and V 5 bases, and 10 bases lay outside the gene matches. Germline CDR1 is SNHLY and CDR2 is FYNNEI. The CDR3 extends over 15 amino acids. This CDR3 reads CASSPGQGSVEKLFF. The CDR3 DNA sequence: TGTGCCAGCAGTCCTGGACAGGGCAGCGTAGAAAAACTGTTTTTT.

The chain employs TRBV27 and TRBJ1-3; D not certain. Germline-derived CDR1 and CDR2 are MNHEY and SMNVEV (reference sequence). The CDR3 extends over 14 amino acids. With 2 bases removed from V and 2 bases from J, the gap between germline ends came to 7 bases. The CDR3 protein is CASSLVGAGNTIYF. CDR3 nucleotide sequence: TGTGCCAGCAGTTTAGTCGGTGCTGGAAACACCATATATTTT.

The chain uses TRBV19 and TRBJ2-1; 11 bases map to TRBD2. CDR3 length: 16 amino acids. Losses at the gene ends were 6 bases for V and 10 bases for J; bases not matched to a gene: 14. The V gene's germline CDR1 is LNHDA and CDR2 SQIVND (reference sequence). As DNA, the CDR3 is TGTGCCAGTAGATTACTAGCGGGAGTTTGGAAAAAAGAGCAGTTCTTC. This encodes CASRLLAGVWKKEQFF.

This chain uses TRBV6-5 with TRBJ2-7, with 9 nucleotides matching TRBD1. The CDR3 sequence is 15 residues long. J gave up 3 bases and V 2 bases, and 5 bases lay outside the gene matches. Germline CDR1 reads MNHEY; CDR2 reads SVGAGI. Here the CDR3 reads CASSYRRTGDYEQYF. The CDR3 nucleotides are TGTGCCAGCAGTTACCGTCGGACAGGGGACTACGAGCAGTACTTC.

This chain joins TRBV24-1 and TRBJ1-1, with D possibly matching TRBD1 (6 bases). The germline V gene has CDR1 KGHDR and CDR2 SFDVKD. V was trimmed by 0 bases and J by 3 bases, leaving 10 bases between them. The CDR3 runs 15 residues. DNA of the CDR3: TGTGCCACCAGTGATTTGCAGGGGAGGGACACTGAAGCTTTCTTT. Encoded protein: CATSDLQGRDTEAFF.

The chain links TRBV10-3 to TRBJ1-1, with a possible D match to TRBD1 (6 bases). This CDR3 has 15 amino acids. Germline V gene sequence: CDR1 ENHRY, CDR2 SYGVKD. V was clipped by 4 bases and J by 1 base, with 13 bases between them. The CDR3 bases are TGTGCCATCAGTGTCTCGCAGGGGACGAACACTGAAGCTTTCTTT. It translates to CAISVSQGTNTEAFF.

This sequence joins TRBV4-2 and TRBJ2-3; no clear D gene. V was cut by 0 bases and J by 6 bases, with 7 bases left in between. CDR1 is LGHNA, CDR2 YNFKEQ, per germline. The CDR3 totals 13 residues. This CDR3 is CASSQEDLDTQYF. CDR3 coding DNA: TGTGCCAGCAGCCAAGAAGACTTGGATACGCAGTATTTT.

This chain joins TRBV27 and TRBJ1-5; D not certain. Looked up from germline, CDR1 is MNHEY and CDR2 is SMNVEV (reference sequence). V was trimmed by 0 bases and J by 1 base, leaving 16 bases between them. The CDR3 consists of 18 residues. The CDR3: CASSLSGGRGWSNQPQHF. As DNA, the CDR3 is TGTGCCAGCAGTTTATCGGGAGGGCGGGGATGGAGCAATCAGCCCCAGCATTTT.

The chain has TRBV4-2 and TRBJ2-2; TRBD2 aligns across 16 bases. From germline, CDR1 is LGHNA and CDR2 YNFKEQ. With 4 bases clipped from V and 4 bases from J, the junction kept 6 bases outside the gene matches. This CDR3 contains 18 residues. This CDR3 is CASSRGTSGRGGTGELFF. For the CDR3, the DNA is TGTGCCAGCAGCCGAGGGACTAGCGGGAGGGGGGGCACCGGGGAGCTGTTTTTT.

The chain carries TRBV19 and TRBJ1-2; TRBD1 matches at 9 bases. V trimming: 9 bases; J trimming: 9 bases; junction bases outside the gene matches: 8. The CDR3 extends over 12 amino acids. In germline, CDR1 is LNHDA, CDR2 SQIVND (reference sequence). The CDR3 loop reads CASEGQGLRYTF. The CDR3 DNA reads TGTGCCAGCGAAGGACAGGGGCTCCGCTACACCTTC.

The chain has TRBV11-1 and TRBJ1-1; no reliable D call. The V gene's germline CDR1 is SGHAT and CDR2 FQDESV (reference sequence). The CDR3 consists of 14 residues. Between the trimmed V and J ends, which lost 2 bases and 1 base, there was a span of 8 bases. CDR3 nucleotide sequence: TGTGCCAGCAGCTTACAGGCGGGGAACACTGAAGCTTTCTTT. Translating gives CASSLQAGNTEAFF.

The chain has TRBV7-9 and TRBJ1-2, with D uncertain. CDR1 SEHNR and CDR2 FQNEAQ come from the germline V gene (reference sequence). The V gene lost 7 bases and the J gene lost 1 base, with 13 bases spanning the gap. The CDR3 runs 14 residues. CDR3 region: CASTTGRDNYGYTF. CDR3 DNA sequence: TGTGCCAGCACGACCGGGAGGGATAACTATGGCTACACCTTC.

The gene calls are TRBV6-6 and TRBJ1-4; 12 positions agree with TRBD1. Germline trimming cut 6 bases from V and 8 bases from J; bases unmatched to any gene: 4. The CDR3 is 14 amino acids. The V gene's germline CDR1 is MNHNY and CDR2 SVGAGI (reference sequence). The CDR3: CASSTGTGGEKLFF. The CDR3 DNA is TGTGCCAGCAGCACCGGGACAGGGGGCGAAAAACTGTTTTTT.

This clone was recorded a few times. The rearrangement links TRBV11-2 to TRBJ1-4; D perhaps matches TRBD1 (6 bases). The CDR3 runs 15 residues. Germline values: CDR1 SGHAT, CDR2 FQNNGV. The V end was cut by 5 bases, the J end by 6 bases, with 16 bases between. CDR3 nucleotides: TGTGCCAGCAGCCGTATACAGGGCTGGGATGAAAAACTGTTTTTT. Protein product: CASSRIQGWDEKLFF. The whole variable domain, filled in from reference TRBV11-2 and TRBJ1-4, reads EAGVAQSPRYKIIEKRQSVAFWCNPISGHATLYWYQQILGQGPKLLIQFQNNGVVDDSQLPKDRFSAERLKGVDSTLKIQPAKLEDSAVYLCASSRIQGWDEKLFFGSGTQLSVL.

The chain is built from TRBV5-4 and TRBJ1-4; 7 bases match TRBD1. The CDR3 has 15 amino acids. The V segment lost 0 bases and the J segment 8 bases; nucleotides outside the gene matches: 7. CDR1 SGHNT and CDR2 YYREEE come from the germline V gene (reference sequence). The CDR3 DNA reads as TGTGCCAGCAGCTTGGATGAGGGGGCGTCCGAAAAACTGTTTTTT. This encodes CASSLDEGASEKLFF.

This clone showed up just a few times. CDR3 residues: CASSNDRGDSYEQYF. CDR3 nucleotides: TGCGCCAGCAGCAACGACAGGGGCGACTCCTACGAGCAGTACTTC. V usage is TRBV5-1 and J usage is TRBJ2-7; 8 bases line up with TRBD1. The CDR3 is made up of 15 amino acids. V was clipped by 4 bases and J by 0 bases; unmatched bases: 6. Germline-derived CDR1 and CDR2 are SGHRS and YFSETQ.

The chain recombines TRBV11-3 with TRBJ2-3, with 8 bases lining up with TRBD2. The germline CDR1 and CDR2 sequences are SGHNT and YENEEA. The length of the CDR3 is 16 residues. Trimming took 2 bases from V and 2 from J; bases not matched to a gene: 6. CDR3 sequence: CASSLRAGGYTDTQYF. CDR3 nucleotides: TGTGCCAGCAGCTTAAGGGCGGGGGGCTACACAGATACGCAGTATTTT. The full variable domain, rest sourced from reference TRBV11-3 and TRBJ2-3, is EAGVVQSPRYKIIEKKQPVAFWCNPISGHNTLYWYLQNLGQGPELLIRYENEEAVDDSQLPKDRFSAERLKGVDSTLKIQPAELGDSAVYLCASSLRAGGYTDTQYFGPGTRLTVL.

The chain links TRBV9 to TRBJ1-2, with TRBD1 identical over 10 bases. Germline lookup yields CDR1 SGDLS and CDR2 YYNGEE. J gave up 3 bases and V 4 bases, and 9 bases lay outside the gene matches. This CDR3 contains 16 residues. The CDR3 nucleotides are TGTGCCAGCAGCCCGGGCCGGGACAGGGGTGACTATGGCTACACCTTC. The encoded protein is CASSPGRDRGDYGYTF.

The J gene is TRBJ2-7, the V gene TRBV30, with a possible D match to TRBD2 (5 bases). The CDR3 covers 15 residues. Trimming removed 0 bases from V and 1 base from J, with 13 bases in between. Germline V gene data show CDR1 as GTSNPN and CDR2 as SVGIG (reference sequence). In DNA form, the CDR3 reads TGTGCCTGGAGTGTAGGCGGAGGTACATCCTACGAGCAGTACTTC. Amino acids: CAWSVGGGTSYEQYF.

This chain connects TRBV5-4 to TRBJ1-3, with 8 positions matching TRBD1. The germline gives CDR1 SGHNT, CDR2 YYREEE (reference sequence). The CDR3 covers 13 residues. The J segment lost 3 bases and the V segment lost 9 bases, leaving 5 bases of the junction unmatched. The DNA for the CDR3 is TGTGCCACCTCGACAGGGGTTGGAAACACCATATATTTT. It codes for CATSTGVGNTIYF.

Worth noting for this clone: A junction end diverges from the germline sequence, so it may reflect a read error. The rearrangement joins TRBV7-7 to TRBJ2-5; 12 nucleotides match TRBD1. From germline, CDR1 is SSHAT and CDR2 FNYEAQ (reference sequence). CDR3 size: 15 residues. Written as DNA, the CDR3 is TGTGCTAGCAGTCCCGGGACAGGGGGCCCCGGGACCCAGTACTTC. Amino acids: CASSPGTGGPGTQYF.

This clone was detected only once. This chain links TRBV9 with TRBJ2-1; 7 nucleotides agree with TRBD2. The CDR3 runs 17 residues. Germline V gene data show CDR1 as SGDLS and CDR2 as YYNGEE. V lost 0 bases to trimming and J lost 2 bases; unmatched junction nucleotides: 8. This chain's CDR3 is CASSVEGGGVTYNEQFF. The DNA for the CDR3 is TGTGCCAGCAGCGTAGAAGGCGGGGGAGTTACCTACAATGAGCAGTTCTTC.